This passage covers 21 T cell receptor beta chains from one sample sequenced in a study of cytomegalovirus exposure and HLA in healthy donors. 60 Vbeta and 13 Jbeta primers were used in PCR. The method was immunoSEQ multiplex PCR; TCRdb's version includes in-frame clones alone and lacks a portion of them. Of some 110,000 clones listed, about 70% are singletons. Sequencing was performed on PBMCs. The source of these receptors is a man aged 25 to 40 in good health and CMV-seropositive.

As regards this clone: Because the CDR3's place on the DNA is in doubt, the DNA is left out and the CDR3 is given as listed by TCRdb. The chain employs TRBV6-6 and TRBJ1-6; TRBD1 is taken as the D call from the table, unchecked against the DNA. Germline loops: CDR1 MNHNY, CDR2 SVGAGI (reference sequence). The CDR3 extends over 16 residues, inclusive of both ends. This chain's CDR3 is CASSSSTGASWSPLHF.

This clone has more than one count but fewer than ten. This chain links TRBV11-2 with TRBJ2-7; 16 positions match TRBD2. The CDR3 extends over 16 amino acids. Germline-derived CDR1 and CDR2 are SGHAT and FQNNGV. J was trimmed by 6 bases and V by 4 bases; bases with no gene match: 6. CDR3 coding DNA: TGTGCCAGCAGCTCCGCGGGACTAGCGGGAGGGCCCGAGCAGTACGTC. Protein product: CASSSAGLAGGPEQYV.

CDR3 amino acids: CASTLATGLYEQYF. The CDR3 nucleotides read TGTGCCAGCACCCTGGCGACAGGGCTCTACGAGCAGTACTTC. The gene calls are TRBV28 and TRBJ2-7; 7 bases map to TRBD1. The trim removed 7 bases at V and 3 bases at J, leaving 9 bases unmatched. The CDR3 has 14 residues. Germline CDR1 is MDHEN and CDR2 is SYDVKM.

This clone appeared a few times. The DNA of the CDR3 is TGCAGCGTTGAGTTAGGGCTAGCGATGGAGACCCAGTACTTC. It yields the protein CSVELGLAMETQYF. The chain links TRBV29-1 to TRBJ2-5; tentatively, D is TRBD2 (6 bases). The V gene lost 3 bases and the J gene lost 5 bases, with 16 bases spanning the gap. Germline values: CDR1 SQVTM, CDR2 ANQGSEA. This CDR3 is 14 amino acids long.

This clone turned up a few times. This chain uses TRBV5-1 with TRBJ2-7, with D perhaps TRBD2 (6 bases). The germline gives CDR1 SGHRS, CDR2 YFSETQ. V shed 4 bases and J shed 2 bases, with 16 bases lying between them. CDR3 length equals 15 residues. In DNA, the CDR3 is TGCGCCAGCAGCAAGACTTGGGACTCCCCCTACGAGCAGTACTTC. Encoded protein: CASSKTWDSPYEQYF.

This clone was seen a few times. The chain carries TRBV7-9 and TRBJ2-4; no definite D call. The germline V gene has CDR1 SEHNR and CDR2 FQNEAQ (reference sequence). This CDR3 has 12 amino acids. V gave up 2 bases and J gave up 6 bases, with 5 bases separating them. CDR3 residues: CASSLSGNIQYF. The CDR3, as DNA: TGTGCCAGCAGCTTATCGGGAAACATTCAGTACTTC.

V is TRBV5-4 and J is TRBJ2-7; 9 nucleotides match TRBD1. Germline lookup yields CDR1 SGHNT and CDR2 YYREEE (reference sequence). The CDR3 has 15 residues. The V segment lost 5 bases and the J segment 7 bases; nucleotides outside the gene matches: 13. The chain's CDR3 is CASRLYGTGRQEQYF. CDR3 coding DNA: TGTGCCAGCAGGTTATACGGGACAGGGCGGCAGGAGCAGTACTTC.

V and J are TRBV9 and TRBJ1-2, with 7 bases lining up with TRBD1. With V trimmed by 0 bases and J by 8 bases, 7 bases remained unmatched. Germline assignment: CDR1 SGDLS and CDR2 YYNGEE. The CDR3 spans 14 residues. In DNA, the CDR3 is TGTGCCAGCAGCGTAGACGACAGGGTAGAAGGCTACACCTTC. Translated: CASSVDDRVEGYTF.

The chain recombines TRBV5-1 with TRBJ1-6, with TRBD1 matching 11 bases. This CDR3 contains 15 residues. J lost 9 bases, V lost 6 bases, and 8 bases had no gene match. The germline V gene encodes CDR1 SGHRS and CDR2 YFSETQ. CDR3 coding DNA: TGCGCCAGCACGCGTGGGACAGGGGGAAGTTCACCCCTCCACTTT. It codes for CASTRGTGGSSPLHF.

V is TRBV5-1 and J is TRBJ2-2, with D perhaps matching TRBD1 (8 bases). The CDR3 has 16 amino acids. Germline CDR1 is SGHRS and CDR2 is YFSETQ. The ends were cut back, 5 bases at V and 3 bases at J, with 17 bases in the middle. CDR3 loop: CASRLRTGRDTGELFF. Here the CDR3 DNA reads TGCGCCAGCAGGCTCCGGACAGGGAGGGACACCGGGGAGCTGTTTTTT.

The rearrangement uses TRBV7-9 and TRBJ2-5; a weak D match, TRBD2 (6 bases). The DNA matches TRBJ2-7 better at its end, which makes the J call doubtful. CDR3 size: 16 residues. CDR1 and CDR2 from the germline V gene are SEHNR and FQNEAQ (reference sequence). The CDR3 DNA is TGTGCCAGCAGCACCGGCTGGAGGGATGCCCCCTACGAGCAGTACTTC. Protein product: CASSTGWRDAPYEQYF.

The CDR3 DNA sequence: TGTGCCAGCAGCTTAACCGCGGGACAGGGGGTTGACGAGCAGTACTTC. Encoded protein: CASSLTAGQGVDEQYF. The chain carries TRBV7-9 and TRBJ2-7; 11 nucleotides align to TRBD1. CDR1 SEHNR and CDR2 FQNEAQ come from the germline V gene (reference sequence). Trimming removed 2 bases from V and 5 bases from J; junction bases left unmatched: 8. This CDR3 is 16 amino acids long.

The chain is built from TRBV5-1 and TRBJ2-5; D ambiguous. CDR3 length equals 15 residues. The germline V gene encodes CDR1 SGHRS and CDR2 YFSETQ. V was trimmed by 4 bases and J by 3 bases, leaving 16 bases between them. The CDR3 sequence: CASSPPLSAKETQYF. The CDR3 region has the DNA TGCGCCAGCAGCCCTCCCTTAAGCGCCAAAGAGACCCAGTACTTC.

A word on this clone: The junction departs from germline at one end; a sequencing error may be responsible. V gene TRBV9 combines with J gene TRBJ2-4; 8 bases agree with TRBD2. The CDR3 is 21 residues long. Germline V CDR1 and CDR2: SGDLS, YYNGEE. CDR3 bases: TGTGCCAGCGGCGTAGGGAACGGGAGGGCCATCGGGCGTGTGGCCAAAAACATTCAGTACTTC. Protein sequence: CASGVGNGRAIGRVAKNIQYF.

The CDR3 is CASSVSGRGTGELFF. The CDR3 coding sequence is TGTGCCAGCAGCGTATCAGGGAGGGGAACCGGGGAGCTGTTTTTT. The genes are TRBV9 and TRBJ2-2; TRBD2 matches 7 bases. The CDR3 is 15 amino acids. Trimming removed 1 base from V and 5 bases from J; junction bases left unmatched: 5. CDR1 and CDR2 from the germline V gene are SGDLS and YYNGEE.

V is TRBV5-1 and J is TRBJ2-3; 7 bases line up with TRBD1. There are 14 residues in the CDR3. Losses at the gene ends were 5 bases for V and 4 bases for J; bases not matched to a gene: 7. Germline CDR1 reads SGHRS; CDR2 reads YFSETQ. CDR3 bases: TGCGCCAGCAGTCTTGACAGGGTCCCAGATACGCAGTATTTT. Translating it yields CASSLDRVPDTQYF.

The V and J genes are TRBV5-1 and TRBJ1-1; D gene uncertain. The germline gives CDR1 SGHRS, CDR2 YFSETQ. This CDR3 is 14 amino acids long. V lost 7 bases and J 1 base, leaving 14 bases between the germline ends. Here the CDR3 reads CASVLGGSNTEAFF. The CDR3 region has the DNA TGCGCCAGCGTCCTAGGTGGGTCGAACACTGAAGCTTTCTTT.

The rearrangement uses TRBV7-3 and TRBJ2-2; D not certain. Trimming removed 7 bases at V and 5 bases at J, with 14 bases between. Per the germline V gene, CDR1 is SGHTA and CDR2 is FQGTGA. CDR3 length: 14 amino acids. For the CDR3, the DNA is TGTGCCAGCAACCCTAACGCCGTGACCGGGGAGCTGTTTTTT. It is translated as CASNPNAVTGELFF.

The count of this clone is one. V usage is TRBV6-1 and J usage is TRBJ1-1; 7 positions agree with TRBD1. The CDR3 length is 15 residues. Losses at the gene ends were 6 bases for V and 6 bases for J; bases not matched to a gene: 13. Germline CDR1 is MNHNS and CDR2 is SASEGT. DNA of the CDR3: TGTGCCAGCAGCGGGGGGGGAGGGGGCGAAGCTGAAGCTTTCTTT. Protein: CASSGGGGGEAEAFF.

The V gene is TRBV10-3, the J gene TRBJ2-7; 10 bases align to TRBD1. V trimming: 4 bases; J trimming: 6 bases; junction bases outside the gene matches: 6. CDR1 is ENHRY, CDR2 SYGVKD, per germline. CDR3 length: 14 residues. The CDR3 protein is CAISAQDRGGEQYV. CDR3 sequence (DNA): TGTGCCATCAGTGCACAGGACAGGGGGGGCGAGCAGTACGTC.

A single count supports this clone. The chain employs TRBV19 and TRBJ1-2; D is possibly TRBD1 (6 bases). The CDR3 loop spans 14 amino acids. Deletions cut 1 base from V and 4 bases from J, with 10 bases between. Germline CDR1 and CDR2: LNHDA and SQIVND (reference sequence). DNA of the CDR3: TGTGCCAGTAGTATAGGGCAGGGGCCCTATGGCTACACCTTC. This codes for CASSIGQGPYGYTF.